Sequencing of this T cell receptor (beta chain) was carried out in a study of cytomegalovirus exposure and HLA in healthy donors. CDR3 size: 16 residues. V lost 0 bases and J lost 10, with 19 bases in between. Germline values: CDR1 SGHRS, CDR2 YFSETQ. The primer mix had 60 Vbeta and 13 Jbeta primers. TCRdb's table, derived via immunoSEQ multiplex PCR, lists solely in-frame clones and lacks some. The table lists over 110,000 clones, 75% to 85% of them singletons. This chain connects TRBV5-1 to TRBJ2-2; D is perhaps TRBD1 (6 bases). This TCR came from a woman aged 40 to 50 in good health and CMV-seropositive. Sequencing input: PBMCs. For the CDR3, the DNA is TGCGCCAGCAGCTTGGCGTTTACAGGGCACAGAGTGGAGCTGTTTTTT. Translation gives CASSLAFTGHRVELFF. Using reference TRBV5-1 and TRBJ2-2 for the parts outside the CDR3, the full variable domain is KAGVTQTPRYLIKTRGQQVTLSCSPISGHRSVSWYQQTPGQGLQFLFEYFSETQRNKGNFPGRFSGRQFSNSRSEMNVSTLELGDSALYLCASSLAFTGHRVELFFGEGSRLTVL.